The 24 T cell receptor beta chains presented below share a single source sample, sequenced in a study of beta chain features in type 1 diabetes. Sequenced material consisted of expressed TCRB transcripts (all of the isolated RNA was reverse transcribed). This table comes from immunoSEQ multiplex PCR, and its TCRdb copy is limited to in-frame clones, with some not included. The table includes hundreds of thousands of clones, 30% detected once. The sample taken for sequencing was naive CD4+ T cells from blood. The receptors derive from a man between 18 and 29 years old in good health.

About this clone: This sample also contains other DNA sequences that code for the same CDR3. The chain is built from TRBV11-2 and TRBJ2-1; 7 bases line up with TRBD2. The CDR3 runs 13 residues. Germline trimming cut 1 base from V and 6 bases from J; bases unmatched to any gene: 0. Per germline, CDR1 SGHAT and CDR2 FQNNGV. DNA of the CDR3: TGTGCCAGCAGCTTAGGACTAGCCAATGAGCAGTTCTTC. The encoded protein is CASSLGLANEQFF. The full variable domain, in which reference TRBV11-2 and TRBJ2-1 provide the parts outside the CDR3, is EAGVAQSPRYKIIEKRQSVAFWCNPISGHATLYWYQQILGQGPKLLIQFQNNGVVDDSQLPKDRFSAERLKGVDSTLKIQPAKLEDSAVYLCASSLGLANEQFFGPGTRLTVL.

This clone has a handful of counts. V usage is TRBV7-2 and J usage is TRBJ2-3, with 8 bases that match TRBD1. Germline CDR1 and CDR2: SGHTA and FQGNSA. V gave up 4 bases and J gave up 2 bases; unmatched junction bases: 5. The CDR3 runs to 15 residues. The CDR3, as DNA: TGTGCCAGCAGCTCTCGACAGGGGTACACAGATACGCAGTATTTT. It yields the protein CASSSRQGYTDTQYF.

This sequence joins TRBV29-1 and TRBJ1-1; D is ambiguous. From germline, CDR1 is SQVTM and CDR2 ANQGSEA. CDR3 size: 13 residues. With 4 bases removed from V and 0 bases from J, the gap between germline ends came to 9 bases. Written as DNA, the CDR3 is TGCAGCGTTGTGGCCGCCTTGAACACTGAAGCTTTCTTT. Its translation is CSVVAALNTEAFF.

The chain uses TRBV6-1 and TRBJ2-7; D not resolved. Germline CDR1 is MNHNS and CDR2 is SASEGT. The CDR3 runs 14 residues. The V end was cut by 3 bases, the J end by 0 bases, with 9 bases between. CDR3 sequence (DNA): TGTGCCAGCAGTGATGTTGCTAGCTCCTACGAGCAGTACTTC. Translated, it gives CASSDVASSYEQYF.

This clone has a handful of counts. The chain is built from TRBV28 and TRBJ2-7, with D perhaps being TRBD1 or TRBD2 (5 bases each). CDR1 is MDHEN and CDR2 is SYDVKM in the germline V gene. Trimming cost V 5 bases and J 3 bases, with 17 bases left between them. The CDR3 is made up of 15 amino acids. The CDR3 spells CASSPHRDHNYEQYF. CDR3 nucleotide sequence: TGTGCCAGCAGTCCACACCGGGACCACAACTACGAGCAGTACTTC.

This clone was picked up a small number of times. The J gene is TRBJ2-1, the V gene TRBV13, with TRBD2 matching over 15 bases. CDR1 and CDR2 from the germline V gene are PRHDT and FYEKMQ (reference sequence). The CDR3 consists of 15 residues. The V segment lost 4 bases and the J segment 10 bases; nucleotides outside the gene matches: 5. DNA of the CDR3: TGTGCCAGCAGCTCGGGACTAGCGGGAGGTCACGAGCAGTTCTTC. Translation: CASSSGLAGGHEQFF.

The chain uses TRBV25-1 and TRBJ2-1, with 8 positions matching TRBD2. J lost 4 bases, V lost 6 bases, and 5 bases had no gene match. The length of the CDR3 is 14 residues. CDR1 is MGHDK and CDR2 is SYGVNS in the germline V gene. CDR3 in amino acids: CASRDSGIYNEQFF. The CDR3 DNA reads TGTGCCAGCAGGGATAGCGGGATTTACAATGAGCAGTTCTTC.

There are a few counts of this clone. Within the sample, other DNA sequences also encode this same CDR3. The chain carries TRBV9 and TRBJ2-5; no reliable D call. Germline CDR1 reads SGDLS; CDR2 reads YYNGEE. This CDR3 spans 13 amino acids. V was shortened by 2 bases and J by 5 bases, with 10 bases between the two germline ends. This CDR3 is CASSVTGGETQYF. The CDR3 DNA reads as TGTGCCAGCAGCGTTACCGGTGGGGAGACCCAGTACTTC. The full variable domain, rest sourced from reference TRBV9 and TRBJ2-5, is DSGVTQTPKHLITATGQRVTLRCSPRSGDLSVYWYQQSLDQGLQFLIQYYNGEERAKGNILERFSAQQFPDLHSELNLSSLELGDSALYFCASSVTGGETQYFGPGTRLLVL.

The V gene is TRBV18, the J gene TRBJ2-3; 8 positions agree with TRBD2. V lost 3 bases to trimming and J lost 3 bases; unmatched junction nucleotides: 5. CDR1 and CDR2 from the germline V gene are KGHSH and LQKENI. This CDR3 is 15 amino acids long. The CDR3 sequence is CASSPLAGQTDTQYF. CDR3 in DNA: TGTGCCAGCTCACCTTTAGCGGGGCAGACAGATACGCAGTATTTT.

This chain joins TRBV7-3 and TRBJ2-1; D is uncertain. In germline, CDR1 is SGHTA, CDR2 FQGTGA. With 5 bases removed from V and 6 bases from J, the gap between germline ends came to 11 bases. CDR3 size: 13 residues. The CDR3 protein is CASSPQGGNEQFF. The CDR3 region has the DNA TGTGCCAGCAGCCCCCAAGGCGGCAATGAGCAGTTCTTC.

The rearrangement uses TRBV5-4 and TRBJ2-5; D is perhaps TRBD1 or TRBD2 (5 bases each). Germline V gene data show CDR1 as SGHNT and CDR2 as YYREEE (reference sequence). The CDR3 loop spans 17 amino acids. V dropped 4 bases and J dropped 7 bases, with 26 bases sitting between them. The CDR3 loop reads CASSKWGGGTHNGTQYF. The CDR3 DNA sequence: TGTGCCAGCAGCAAATGGGGTGGGGGAACCCATAATGGGACCCAGTACTTC.

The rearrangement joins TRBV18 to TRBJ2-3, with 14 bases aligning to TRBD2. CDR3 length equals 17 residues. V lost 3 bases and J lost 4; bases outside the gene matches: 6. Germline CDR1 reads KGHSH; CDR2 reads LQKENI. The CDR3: CASSPGLAGVSADTQYF. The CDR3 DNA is TGTGCCAGCTCACCGGGACTAGCGGGAGTTTCGGCAGATACGCAGTATTTT.

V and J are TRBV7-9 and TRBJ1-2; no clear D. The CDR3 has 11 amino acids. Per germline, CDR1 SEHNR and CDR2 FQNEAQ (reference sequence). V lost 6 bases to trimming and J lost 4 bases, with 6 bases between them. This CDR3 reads CASRDGYGYTF. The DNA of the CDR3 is TGTGCCAGCAGGGACGGCTATGGCTACACCTTC.

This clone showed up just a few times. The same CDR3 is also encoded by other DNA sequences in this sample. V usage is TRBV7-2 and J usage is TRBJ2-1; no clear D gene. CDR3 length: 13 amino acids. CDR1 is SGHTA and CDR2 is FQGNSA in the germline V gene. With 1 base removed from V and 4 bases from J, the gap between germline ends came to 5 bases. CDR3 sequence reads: CASSLVGYNEQFF. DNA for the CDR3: TGTGCCAGCAGCTTAGTGGGGTACAATGAGCAGTTCTTC.

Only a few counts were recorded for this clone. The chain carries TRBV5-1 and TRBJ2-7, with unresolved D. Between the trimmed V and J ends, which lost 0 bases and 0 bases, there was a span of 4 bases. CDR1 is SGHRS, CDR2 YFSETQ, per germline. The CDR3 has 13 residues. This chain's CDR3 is CASSLDYSYEQYF. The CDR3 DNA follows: TGCGCCAGCAGCTTGGACTACTCCTACGAGCAGTACTTC. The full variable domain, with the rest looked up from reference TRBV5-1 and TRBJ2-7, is KAGVTQTPRYLIKTRGQQVTLSCSPISGHRSVSWYQQTPGQGLQFLFEYFSETQRNKGNFPGRFSGRQFSNSRSEMNVSTLELGDSALYLCASSLDYSYEQYFGPGTRLTVT.

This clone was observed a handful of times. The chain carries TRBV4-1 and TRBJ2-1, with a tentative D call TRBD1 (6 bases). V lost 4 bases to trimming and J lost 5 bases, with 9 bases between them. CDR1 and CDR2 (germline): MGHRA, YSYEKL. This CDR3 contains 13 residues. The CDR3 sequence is CASSRGGDNEQFF. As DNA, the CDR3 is TGCGCCAGCAGCCGAGGGGGTGACAATGAGCAGTTCTTC.

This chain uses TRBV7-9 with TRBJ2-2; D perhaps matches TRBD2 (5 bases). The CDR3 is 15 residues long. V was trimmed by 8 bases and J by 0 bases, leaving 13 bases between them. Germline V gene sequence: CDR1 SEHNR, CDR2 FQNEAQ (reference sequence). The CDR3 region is CASLAGAANTGELFF. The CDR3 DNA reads TGTGCCAGCCTCGCGGGCGCAGCGAACACCGGGGAGCTGTTTTTT.

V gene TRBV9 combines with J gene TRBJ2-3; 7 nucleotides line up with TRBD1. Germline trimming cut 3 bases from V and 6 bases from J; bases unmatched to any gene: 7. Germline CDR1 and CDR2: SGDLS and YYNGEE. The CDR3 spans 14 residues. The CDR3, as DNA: TGTGCCAGCAGCGGATGGGACAGTAGGGATACGCAGTATTTT. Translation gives CASSGWDSRDTQYF.

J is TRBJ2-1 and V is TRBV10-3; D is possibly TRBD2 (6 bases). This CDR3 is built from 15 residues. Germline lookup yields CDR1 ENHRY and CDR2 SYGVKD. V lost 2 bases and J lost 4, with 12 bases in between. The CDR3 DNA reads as TGTGCCATCAGTGAGAGGGAGGAATGGTACAATGAGCAGTTCTTC. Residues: CAISEREEWYNEQFF.

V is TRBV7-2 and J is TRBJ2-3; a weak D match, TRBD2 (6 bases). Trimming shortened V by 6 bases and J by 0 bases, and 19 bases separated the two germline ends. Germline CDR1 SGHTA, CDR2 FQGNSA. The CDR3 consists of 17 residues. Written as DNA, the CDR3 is TGTGCCAGCAGTCAGTGGTTCGGCGGGGTTAGCACAGATACGCAGTATTTT. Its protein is CASSQWFGGVSTDTQYF. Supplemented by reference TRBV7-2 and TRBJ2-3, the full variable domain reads GAGVSQSPSNKVTEKGKDVELRCDPISGHTALYWYRQSLGQGLEFLIYFQGNSAPDKSGLPSDRFSAERTGGSVSTLTIQRTQQEDSAVYLCASSQWFGGVSTDTQYFGPGTRLTVL.

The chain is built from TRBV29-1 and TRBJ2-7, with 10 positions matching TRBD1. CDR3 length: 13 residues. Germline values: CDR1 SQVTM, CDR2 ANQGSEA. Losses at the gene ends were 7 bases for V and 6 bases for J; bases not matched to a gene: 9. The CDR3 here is CSAAGTGVSEQYF. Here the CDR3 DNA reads TGCAGCGCCGCCGGGACAGGGGTCTCCGAGCAGTACTTC.

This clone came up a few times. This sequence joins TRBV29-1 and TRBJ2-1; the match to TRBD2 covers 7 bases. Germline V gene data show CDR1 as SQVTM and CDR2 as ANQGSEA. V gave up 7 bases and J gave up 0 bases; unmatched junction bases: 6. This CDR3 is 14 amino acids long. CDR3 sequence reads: CSAVRGSSYNEQFF. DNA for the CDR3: TGCAGCGCCGTGCGGGGGAGCTCCTACAATGAGCAGTTCTTC.

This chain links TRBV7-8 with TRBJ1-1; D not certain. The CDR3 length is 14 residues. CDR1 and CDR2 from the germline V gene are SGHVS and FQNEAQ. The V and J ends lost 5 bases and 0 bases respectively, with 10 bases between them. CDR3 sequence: CASSVQEVNTEAFF. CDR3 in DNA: TGTGCCAGCAGCGTCCAGGAAGTGAACACTGAAGCTTTCTTT.

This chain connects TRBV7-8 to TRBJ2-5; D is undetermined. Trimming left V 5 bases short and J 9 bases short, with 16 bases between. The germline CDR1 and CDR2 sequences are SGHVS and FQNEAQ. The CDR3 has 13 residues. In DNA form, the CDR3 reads TGTGCCAGCAGCCACCGGGCCCCATGGGCCCAGTACTTC. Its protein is CASSHRAPWAQYF.